The subject of this entry is one T cell receptor (beta chain). Its antigen remains unidentified. This sample is drawn from a study of CXCR3-negative and CXCR3-positive naive CD8 T cells. In germline, CDR1 is MGHRA, CDR2 YSYEKL. The CDR3 is made up of 14 amino acids. Sorting was done in triplicate for each CD8+ T cell subset (about 330,000 cells each). The authors gated naive CD8+ T cells as CD45RO-CCR7+CD27+CD95-. Study-wide results and caveats: Naive cells that were CXCR3-positive had more hydrophobic TRB CDR3s (compared with CXCR3-negative naive cells). The majority of assays used fresh PBMCs, and CXCR3 expression partially decreased after cryopreservation. Surface CD5 matched across naive subsets, and TRB CDR3 properties served to infer TCR strength.

UMI-tagged TRB cDNA libraries were built via 5' RACE. TCRdb reanalyzed the 5' RACE reads and collapses them to one entry per CDR3 protein, without DNA. Its table records about 110,000 distinct CDR3 sequences. J is TRBJ2-2 and V is TRBV4-1; TCRdb calls TRBD2, which cannot be checked without DNA. The sample taken for sequencing was naive CXCR3+ CD8+ T cells from blood. Subset: CD45RO-CCR7+CD27+CD95- naive CD8+ T cells expressing CXCR3 (TNR3+). This receptor was obtained from a human donor in good health. Some clones in this sample may be carry-over from other donors' samples. CDR3 sequence reads: CASSQRTSSGELFF.